The clone carrying this TCR beta chain has at least ten counts. Antigen specificity is unknown. This entry comes from a study of identical twins. Study-level results: Beta clonotypes that were abundant in cord blood contained fewer insertions, a pattern absent from memory repertoires. Instead of following the same donors, the conclusions were based on cross-sectional statistical analysis. Partly confounded zero-insertion analyses could result from invariant MAIT and iNKT cells.

V lost 5 bases and J 2 bases, leaving 10 bases between the germline ends. The V gene's germline CDR1 is MNHEY and CDR2 SVGEGT. The CDR3 covers 13 residues. A universal primer site was added by template switching, and unique molecular identifiers were carried by the cDNA. TCRdb reprocessed the 5' RACE reads with MiXCR, giving one entry per CDR3 protein. The sample shows approximately 670,000 distinct CDR3 sequences, roughly 6.2% of them seen only once. This chain links TRBV6-2 or TRBV6-3 with TRBJ2-7; D unresolved. The receptor was derived from a man aged 18 to 29 in good health. Sample: naive T cells sorted from blood. DNA of the CDR3: TGTGCCAGCAGTCTGGTCTTAGCCTACGAGCAGTACTTC. The encoded protein is CASSLVLAYEQYF.